These 32 T cell receptor beta chains share one sample of origin, sequenced in a study of shared clonotypes between healthy human individuals. TCRdb keeps only in-frame clones here, not all; method: immunoSEQ multiplex PCR. Among over a million clones, more than 95% were seen once, and the ten largest hold roughly 1.2%. The sequenced material came from naive CD4+ T cells sorted from blood. Noted subset: CD45RA+ positively selected. The receptors stem from a man aged 25 to 45 in good health.

The CDR3 DNA is TGTGCCAGCTCACCAGCACGGGGGGATTTAAGTGAAAAACTGTTTTTT. This codes for CASSPARGDLSEKLFF. The chain recombines TRBV18 with TRBJ1-4; a possible D gene is TRBD1 (5 bases). Trimming removed 2 bases at V and 7 bases at J, with 17 bases between. This CDR3 is built from 16 residues. Germline V gives CDR1 KGHSH, CDR2 LQKENI.

The rearrangement uses TRBV18 and TRBJ1-4, with unresolved D. The CDR3 contains 15 residues. Germline V CDR1 and CDR2: KGHSH, LQKENI. V lost 0 bases to trimming and J lost 3 bases, with 8 bases between them. The CDR3: CASSPPTGSNEKLFF. The CDR3 DNA is TGTGCCAGCTCACCACCGACGGGATCTAATGAAAAACTGTTTTTT.

This chain connects TRBV11-3 to TRBJ1-1; D gene ambiguous. The CDR3 has 12 amino acids. V lost 8 bases and J 6 bases, leaving 13 bases between the germline ends. Germline CDR1 is SGHNT and CDR2 is YENEEA. The CDR3 protein is CASAGPSAEAFF. CDR3 DNA sequence: TGTGCCAGCGCCGGACCGTCGGCTGAAGCTTTCTTT.

Of note for this clone: Other nucleotide sequences from this sample produce the same CDR3. The chain combines TRBV10-3 with TRBJ1-3, with no clear D. V lost 8 bases and J lost 4, with 6 bases in between. The CDR3 loop spans 11 amino acids. The germline CDR1 and CDR2 sequences are ENHRY and SYGVKD. CDR3: CAIGGGNTIYF. Here the CDR3 DNA reads TGTGCCATCGGAGGGGGAAACACCATATATTTT.

The chain carries TRBV6-5 and TRBJ1-5, with D tentatively TRBD1 (5 bases). There are 12 residues in the CDR3. The V gene lost 8 bases and the J gene lost 5 bases, with 10 bases spanning the gap. CDR1 MNHEY and CDR2 SVGAGI come from the germline V gene. DNA for the CDR3: TGTGCCAGCTGGGGCAGGGATCAGCCCCAGCATTTT. Amino acid sequence: CASWGRDQPQHF.

The chain couples TRBV2 to TRBJ2-1; D is possibly TRBD1 (6 bases). V lost 4 bases to trimming and J lost 4 bases, with 8 bases between them. CDR1 is SNHLY, CDR2 FYNNEI, per germline. CDR3 length: 13 amino acids. CDR3 in amino acids: CASSGDKYNEQFF. CDR3 DNA: TGTGCCAGCAGTGGGGACAAGTACAATGAGCAGTTCTTC.

The chain combines TRBV7-8 with TRBJ1-3; unclear D gene. CDR1 SGHVS and CDR2 FQNEAQ come from the germline V gene. This CDR3 has 15 residues. The V end was cut by 1 base, the J end by 0 bases, with 7 bases between. This CDR3 reads CASSLESSSGNTIYF. The CDR3 DNA reads TGTGCCAGCAGCTTAGAGTCGAGCTCTGGAAACACCATATATTTT.

The chain combines TRBV18 with TRBJ2-2; D call uncertain. CDR3 length: 15 residues. Germline lookup yields CDR1 KGHSH and CDR2 LQKENI. V shed 2 bases and J shed 1 base, with 8 bases lying between them. The CDR3 sequence: CASSPAFRNTGELFF. As DNA, the CDR3 is TGTGCCAGCTCACCAGCCTTCCGGAACACCGGGGAGCTGTTTTTT.

The chain couples TRBV7-9 to TRBJ2-3; D is unclear. V dropped 6 bases and J dropped 4 bases, with 11 bases sitting between them. CDR3 length: 13 amino acids. Germline assignment: CDR1 SEHNR and CDR2 FQNEAQ (reference sequence). The CDR3, as DNA: TGTGCCAGCAGTTTATTATTTTCAGATACGCAGTATTTT. This sequence encodes CASSLLFSDTQYF.

This clone was seen a handful of times. The chain carries TRBV28 and TRBJ1-5; D possibly corresponds to TRBD1 (6 bases). Germline V gives CDR1 MDHEN, CDR2 SYDVKM. There are 14 residues in the CDR3. Trimming cost V 4 bases and J 1 base, with 8 bases left between them. Here the CDR3 reads CASSSGTSNQPQHF. Here the CDR3 DNA reads TGTGCCAGCAGTTCCGGGACAAGCAATCAGCCCCAGCATTTT.

The V gene is TRBV27, the J gene TRBJ2-1, with D hard to call. CDR1 is MNHEY and CDR2 is SMNVEV in the germline V gene (reference sequence). V lost 0 bases and J lost 13, with 10 bases in between. This CDR3 contains 12 residues. The CDR3 protein is CASSLSRTGQFF. The DNA for the CDR3 is TGTGCCAGCAGTTTATCTAGGACGGGCCAGTTCTTC.

This chain connects TRBV4-3 to TRBJ2-1; TRBD2 is a possible D gene (6 bases). CDR3 size: 14 residues. V shed 2 bases and J shed 7 bases, with 12 bases lying between them. Germline V gene sequence: CDR1 LGHNA, CDR2 YSLEER. The CDR3 loop is CASSQSHSGNEQFF. The CDR3 region has the DNA TGCGCCAGCAGCCAATCCCATAGCGGAAATGAGCAGTTCTTC.

The chain links TRBV19 to TRBJ2-7; 8 nucleotides match TRBD1. The germline V gene encodes CDR1 LNHDA and CDR2 SQIVND (reference sequence). This CDR3 is built from 14 residues. V shed 7 bases and J 5 bases; nucleotides not matched to a gene: 10. The CDR3: CASKDRGTRNEQYF. The CDR3 bases are TGTGCCAGTAAAGACAGGGGCACTAGGAACGAGCAGTACTTC.

The rearrangement joins TRBV5-6 to TRBJ2-1; D is perhaps TRBD2 (6 bases). This CDR3 contains 18 residues. Germline-derived CDR1 and CDR2 are SGHDT and YYEEEE. V was trimmed by 1 base and J by 6 bases, leaving 23 bases between them. The CDR3 spells CASSLRLVEGYSGNEQFF. The CDR3 DNA reads TGTGCCAGCAGCTTGCGGTTGGTGGAGGGGTATTCGGGCAATGAGCAGTTCTTC.

The gene calls are TRBV6-1 and TRBJ1-1; 8 bases match TRBD1. Germline lookup yields CDR1 MNHNS and CDR2 SASEGT. CDR3 length equals 11 residues. V lost 8 bases, J lost 6 bases, and 2 bases stayed unmatched. Written as DNA, the CDR3 is TGTGCCAGCTCACAGGGGGCTGAAGCTTTCTTT. It codes for CASSQGAEAFF.

This chain uses TRBV7-8 with TRBJ1-2, with D uncertain. The CDR3 spans 14 residues. V was trimmed by 5 bases and J by 3 bases, leaving 13 bases between them. Germline CDR1 and CDR2: SGHVS and FQNEAQ. The CDR3 nucleotides read TGTGCCAGCAGCCAGAAAAGGCTGGACTATGGCTACACCTTC. Residues: CASSQKRLDYGYTF.

This clone was recorded once. The chain is built from TRBV4-3 and TRBJ2-7, with 11 bases matching TRBD1. J was trimmed by 5 bases and V by 0 bases; bases with no gene match: 6. Germline CDR1 is LGHNA and CDR2 is YSLEER. The CDR3 spans 16 residues. This CDR3 reads CASSQEWTGGQDEQYF. The CDR3 DNA sequence: TGCGCCAGCAGCCAAGAGTGGACAGGGGGCCAGGACGAGCAGTACTTC.

The chain carries TRBV18 and TRBJ2-7; D remains ambiguous. The germline V gene has CDR1 KGHSH and CDR2 LQKENI. Between the trimmed V and J ends, which lost 0 bases and 0 bases, there was a span of 9 bases. The CDR3 sequence is 15 residues long. The CDR3 sequence: CASSPPGSRSYEQYF. DNA for the CDR3: TGTGCCAGCTCACCACCCGGCAGCCGCTCCTACGAGCAGTACTTC.

The chain joins TRBV10-1 to TRBJ2-2; unclear D gene. V was shortened by 0 bases and J by 4 bases, with 9 bases between the two germline ends. Per the germline V gene, CDR1 is WNHNN and CDR2 is SYGVQD (reference sequence). The CDR3 consists of 15 residues. CDR3 sequence (DNA): TGCGCCAGCAGTGAGTCGTTGGTGGGCACCGGGGAGCTGTTTTTT. Protein sequence: CASSESLVGTGELFF.

V and J are TRBV10-2 and TRBJ1-5, with D unclear. The CDR3 is 12 residues long. Trimming took 3 bases from V and 8 from J, leaving 8 bases between them. Germline assignment: CDR1 WSHSY and CDR2 SAAADI. CDR3 amino acids: CASSDPLKPQHF. The CDR3 coding sequence is TGCGCCAGCAGTGACCCCTTGAAGCCCCAGCATTTT.

The V and J genes are TRBV11-2 and TRBJ2-7; tentative D call: TRBD1 (10 bases). V lost 5 bases, J lost 6 bases, and 29 bases lay in between. The CDR3 sequence is 18 residues long. Germline values: CDR1 SGHAT, CDR2 FQNNGV. The CDR3 spells CASSGDRGRSGSPREQYF. CDR3 in DNA: TGTGCCAGCAGCGGCGACAGGGGGCGTAGCGGGAGCCCACGCGAGCAGTACTTC.

This clone appeared once. V and J are TRBV11-1 and TRBJ2-3; 7 bases fit TRBD2. The V and J ends lost 4 bases and 4 bases, in that order; junction bases with no gene match: 8. Germline-derived CDR1 and CDR2 are SGHAT and FQDESV (reference sequence). CDR3 length: 15 amino acids. The CDR3, as DNA: TGTGCCAGCAGCTCCAGCGCCGGGGGGTCAGATACGCAGTATTTT. This translates into CASSSSAGGSDTQYF.

DNA of the CDR3: TGTGCCAGCAGCGTCACTCGGACAGGGGGCTTGGAAGAGCAGTACTTC. This gives the protein CASSVTRTGGLEEQYF. The rearrangement uses TRBV11-1 and TRBJ2-7; 11 bases align to TRBD1. Trimming at V came to 5 bases and at J to 7 bases, leaving 13 bases not matched to a gene. The CDR3 is 16 amino acids. Germline assignment: CDR1 SGHAT and CDR2 FQDESV (reference sequence).

This rearrangement joins TRBV10-3 to TRBJ2-3, with 13 bases lining up with TRBD2. V trimming: 4 bases; J trimming: 1 base; junction bases outside the gene matches: 11. From germline, CDR1 is ENHRY and CDR2 SYGVKD. CDR3 length equals 19 residues. The CDR3: CAISVRTSGRGRGTDTQYF. CDR3 DNA sequence: TGTGCCATCAGTGTCAGGACTAGCGGGAGAGGTAGGGGCACAGATACGCAGTATTTT.

The genes are TRBV28 and TRBJ2-7; 13 bases fit TRBD2. This CDR3 has 17 residues. V dropped 6 bases and J dropped 2; count of bases not matched to a gene: 10. From germline, CDR1 is MDHEN and CDR2 SYDVKM. The CDR3 here is CASSSGLAGDSAYEQYF. The CDR3 DNA follows: TGTGCCAGCAGCTCCGGACTAGCGGGAGATTCGGCCTACGAGCAGTACTTC.

Turning to this clone: Other DNA sequences in the sample encode the same CDR3. This chain uses TRBV5-1 with TRBJ1-5, with 9 bases matching TRBD1. Trimming cost V 5 bases and J 6 bases; bases outside gene matches: 6. Germline values: CDR1 SGHRS, CDR2 YFSETQ. There are 14 residues in the CDR3. Written as DNA, the CDR3 is TGCGCCAGCAGTCCAACAGGGGGCGTTCAGCCCCAGCATTTT. It translates to CASSPTGGVQPQHF.

A note on this clone: Mismatch with germline at one junction end may stem from a read error. Other DNA sequences in this specimen translate into the identical CDR3. The gene calls are TRBV6-1 and TRBJ2-5; D is ambiguous. Germline V gives CDR1 MNHNS, CDR2 SASEGT. This CDR3 region has 10 residues. The CDR3 bases are TGTGCCAGCAGCGAAGAGACCCAGTACTTC. It is translated as CASSEETQYF.

The chain links TRBV19 to TRBJ2-2; D remains unclear. Germline values: CDR1 LNHDA, CDR2 SQIVND (reference sequence). The CDR3 totals 16 residues. V lost 1 base to trimming and J lost 0 bases, with 9 bases between them. The CDR3 region is CASSIVRTANTGELFF. For the CDR3, the DNA is TGTGCCAGTAGTATAGTCCGTACAGCGAACACCGGGGAGCTGTTTTTT.

This clone came up once. This chain joins TRBV6-4 and TRBJ2-3; 9 nucleotides align to TRBD2. The ends lost 6 bases at V and 4 bases at J; junction bases unmatched: 11. Germline V gene lookup returns CDR1 MRHNA and CDR2 SNTAGT. The CDR3 is made up of 16 amino acids. CDR3: CASSKQAGGLSDTQYF. In nucleotides, the CDR3 is TGTGCCAGCAGCAAGCAAGCGGGAGGTCTATCAGATACGCAGTATTTT.

This chain connects TRBV5-1 to TRBJ2-1; 7 positions match TRBD2. Germline CDR1 is SGHRS and CDR2 is YFSETQ. The CDR3 is 14 residues long. Trimming at V came to 7 bases and at J to 11 bases, leaving 15 bases not matched to a gene. The CDR3 here is CASSWEGLVNQQFF. CDR3 DNA: TGCGCCAGCTCGTGGGAGGGACTTGTCAACCAGCAGTTCTTC.

The V call is TRBV28, the J call TRBJ1-4, with 7 positions matching TRBD1. This CDR3 is built from 15 residues. CDR1 is MDHEN and CDR2 is SYDVKM in the germline V gene. V shed 5 bases, J shed 6 bases, and the junction held 9 bases outside the gene matches. DNA for the CDR3: TGTGCCAGCAGTATAACAGGGGAGGGTTATGAAAAACTGTTTTTT. This gives the protein CASSITGEGYEKLFF.

J is TRBJ1-1 and V is TRBV28; D ambiguous. V shed 6 bases and J shed 4 bases, with 15 bases lying between them. CDR1 is MDHEN and CDR2 is SYDVKM in the germline V gene. There are 14 residues in the CDR3. CDR3 protein: CASSRGRIPTEAFF. CDR3 DNA: TGTGCCAGCAGCAGAGGGAGGATTCCCACTGAAGCTTTCTTT.